Following are 24 T cell receptor beta chains from one sample sequenced in a study of blood T cell repertoires in COVID-19. Method: immunoSEQ multiplex PCR; TCRdb's copy keeps in-frame clones and lacks some. The sample yields 110,000 to 150,000 clones, 79% seen once. Sequencing was done on a sample of peripheral blood. These receptors came from a man in his fifties with active or convalescent COVID-19.

V is TRBV3-1 (or the pseudogene TRBV3-2) and J is TRBJ2-3; D is undetermined. Trimming stripped 1 base from V and 2 bases from J, with 13 bases between. This CDR3 region has 16 residues. Germline V gene data show CDR1 as LGHDT and CDR2 as YNNKEL (reference sequence). The CDR3 DNA reads TGTGCCAGCAGCCAAGGGCCCCTGAGGTCCACAGATACGCAGTATTTT. This sequence encodes CASSQGPLRSTDTQYF.

The rearrangement links TRBV19 to TRBJ1-5; D may be TRBD1 (6 bases). Germline V lookup: CDR1 LNHDA, CDR2 SQIVND (reference sequence). V dropped 7 bases and J dropped 3 bases, with 13 bases sitting between them. The CDR3 is 14 residues long. Written as DNA, the CDR3 is TGTGCCAGTAAGGGAAGACAGGTCAATCAGCCCCAGCATTTT. It encodes CASKGRQVNQPQHF.

This rearrangement joins TRBV18 to TRBJ2-7; D unclear. Per germline, CDR1 KGHSH and CDR2 LQKENI. V was trimmed by 2 bases and J by 0 bases, leaving 8 bases between them. This CDR3 spans 14 amino acids. The CDR3 DNA reads TGTGCCAGCTCACCAAGCTTCGTCTCCTACGAGCAGTACTTC. This codes for CASSPSFVSYEQYF.

The chain is built from TRBV5-6 and TRBJ2-1, with 10 bases identical to TRBD2. The ends lost 0 bases at V and 8 bases at J; junction bases unmatched: 11. CDR1 is SGHDT, CDR2 YYEEEE, per germline. There are 17 residues in the CDR3. CDR3 nucleotide sequence: TGTGCCAGCAGCTTGGATGCATTTTCTAGCGGGAGCTATGAGCAGTTCTTC. Residues: CASSLDAFSSGSYEQFF.

The rearrangement links TRBV6-4 to TRBJ2-7; 11 bases fit TRBD2. CDR3 length equals 14 residues. Germline V gene data show CDR1 as MRHNA and CDR2 as SNTAGT. The V segment lost 5 bases and the J segment 3 bases; nucleotides outside the gene matches: 3. The CDR3 loop reads CASSKGLAGYEQYF. For the CDR3, the DNA is TGTGCCAGCAGTAAAGGACTAGCGGGCTACGAGCAGTACTTC.

This clone was observed a handful of times. The chain carries TRBV5-1 and TRBJ2-2, with D uncertain. The CDR3 loop spans 14 amino acids. V lost 5 bases, J lost 0 bases, and 8 bases lay in between. CDR1 is SGHRS, CDR2 YFSETQ, per germline. The CDR3 region has the DNA TGCGCCAGCAGTAGACTTACGAACACCGGGGAGCTGTTTTTT. This sequence encodes CASSRLTNTGELFF.

This clone was counted once. The chain is built from TRBV27 and TRBJ1-2; D unclear. The CDR3 is made up of 16 amino acids. V lost 0 bases and J lost 4, with 15 bases in between. CDR1 MNHEY and CDR2 SMNVEV come from the germline V gene (reference sequence). The CDR3 spells CASSLSSRGSFYGYTF. The CDR3 nucleotides read TGTGCCAGCAGTTTATCCTCGCGGGGATCCTTCTATGGCTACACCTTC.

The gene calls are TRBV14 and TRBJ1-1; D remains unclear. V lost 4 bases to trimming and J lost 3 bases, with 21 bases between them. The CDR3 contains 17 residues. From germline, CDR1 is SGHDN and CDR2 FVKESK. The CDR3 DNA follows: TGTGCCAGCAGCCCCCTGGTGAGGGAATCGATGTACACTGAAGCTTTCTTT. Residues: CASSPLVRESMYTEAFF.

This clone was detected a few times. This chain links TRBV18 with TRBJ2-3; no firm D call. The CDR3 sequence is 15 residues long. Trimming stripped 3 bases from V and 1 base from J, with 11 bases between. Germline values: CDR1 KGHSH, CDR2 LQKENI. CDR3 sequence reads: CASSPDPARTDTQYF. CDR3 sequence (DNA): TGTGCCAGCTCACCCGACCCAGCGCGCACAGATACGCAGTATTTT.

The chain couples TRBV18 to TRBJ2-1; perhaps TRBD2 as D (6 bases). The CDR3 extends over 18 amino acids. Per germline, CDR1 KGHSH and CDR2 LQKENI. Trimming stripped 1 base from V and 0 bases from J, with 16 bases between. The CDR3 DNA is TGTGCCAGCTCACCACTGGGACTGGCGGGGAGCTCCTACAATGAGCAGTTCTTC. It is translated as CASSPLGLAGSSYNEQFF. Together with reference TRBV18 and TRBJ2-1, the CDR3 gives the full variable domain: NAGVMQNPRHLVRRRGQEARLRCSPMKGHSHVYWYRQLPEEGLKFMVYLQKENIIDESGMPKERFSAEFPKEGPSILRIQQVVRGDSAAYFCASSPLGLAGSSYNEQFFGPGTRLTVL.

The chain uses TRBV12-5 and TRBJ1-3, with 7 bases identical to TRBD1. With 3 bases clipped from V and 3 bases from J, the junction kept 2 bases outside the gene matches. CDR1 and CDR2 (germline): LGHNT, FRNRAP. CDR3 length: 14 amino acids. For the CDR3, the DNA is TGTGCTAGTGGTTTCCGGACAGGTGGAAACACCATATATTTT. Its protein is CASGFRTGGNTIYF.

This rearrangement joins TRBV3-1 (or the pseudogene TRBV3-2) to TRBJ2-7; tentative D call: TRBD2 (6 bases). Trimming stripped 3 bases from V and 5 bases from J, with 8 bases between. The CDR3 length is 12 residues. The germline V gene has CDR1 LGHDT and CDR2 YNNKEL (reference sequence). The CDR3 spells CASSHGGDEQYF. The CDR3 bases are TGTGCCAGCAGCCACGGAGGGGACGAGCAGTACTTC.

The V gene is TRBV3-1 (or the pseudogene TRBV3-2), the J gene TRBJ1-6; 8 positions match TRBD1. From germline, CDR1 is LGHDT and CDR2 YNNKEL (reference sequence). With V trimmed by 2 bases and J by 5 bases, 5 bases remained unmatched. This CDR3 is built from 16 residues. CDR3 region: CASSQNGQGHNSPLHF. DNA of the CDR3: TGTGCCAGCAGCCAAAACGGACAGGGCCATAATTCACCCCTCCACTTT.

The J gene is TRBJ2-2, the V gene TRBV19; 9 bases match TRBD2. This CDR3 comprises 19 residues. V lost 0 bases and J lost 3; bases outside the gene matches: 11. Germline V gene lookup returns CDR1 LNHDA and CDR2 SQIVND (reference sequence). The CDR3 reads CASSIDGGGRAIDTGELFF. CDR3 nucleotide sequence: TGTGCCAGTAGTATAGATGGTGGCGGGAGGGCCATCGACACCGGGGAGCTGTTTTTT.

The rearrangement uses TRBV27 and TRBJ1-6; 10 nucleotides agree with TRBD1. CDR3 length: 17 amino acids. The germline CDR1 and CDR2 sequences are MNHEY and SMNVEV (reference sequence). The V gene end was trimmed by 5 bases and the J gene end by 4 bases; junction bases not matched to a gene: 8. The CDR3 sequence: CASSVPPGQGYNSPLHF. For the CDR3, the DNA is TGTGCCAGCAGTGTACCTCCGGGACAGGGGTATAATTCACCCCTCCACTTT.

The chain employs TRBV6-1 and TRBJ2-5, with TRBD1 as a possible D gene (5 bases). Germline V gives CDR1 MNHNS, CDR2 SASEGT. The CDR3 is 11 amino acids. Trimming took off 6 bases at V and 3 bases at J, with 5 bases between the two ends. CDR3 region: CASRQEETQYF. CDR3 coding DNA: TGTGCCAGCAGACAGGAAGAGACCCAGTACTTC.

This clone was seen just once. The chain uses TRBV27 and TRBJ2-1; TRBD2 matches at 11 bases. The CDR3 is 15 amino acids. Germline V gives CDR1 MNHEY, CDR2 SMNVEV (reference sequence). Trimming removed 3 bases from V and 6 bases from J; junction bases left unmatched: 4. This CDR3 is CASSFSGTSGNEQFF. Written as DNA, the CDR3 is TGTGCCAGCAGTTTCTCCGGGACTAGCGGCAATGAGCAGTTCTTC.

This chain uses TRBV7-3 with TRBJ1-1; TRBD1 is a possible D gene (5 bases). The germline V and J ends were trimmed by 2 bases and 1 base, with 8 bases remaining between them. CDR1 and CDR2 (germline): SGHTA, FQGTGA. The CDR3 sequence is 14 residues long. CDR3 coding DNA: TGTGCCAGCAGCTTATTCGGACAGAACACTGAAGCTTTCTTT. This gives the protein CASSLFGQNTEAFF.

The rearrangement links TRBV6-5 to TRBJ2-5, with D perhaps TRBD1 (5 bases). The CDR3 has 14 amino acids. Germline CDR1 reads MNHEY; CDR2 reads SVGAGI. V was shortened by 0 bases and J by 4 bases, with 9 bases between the two germline ends. This CDR3 reads CASSYSEQGETQYF. DNA for the CDR3: TGTGCCAGCAGTTACTCTGAGCAGGGAGAGACCCAGTACTTC.

The chain has TRBV28 and TRBJ2-1; 10 positions agree with TRBD2. V trimming: 4 bases; J trimming: 4 bases; junction bases outside the gene matches: 10. From germline, CDR1 is MDHEN and CDR2 SYDVKM. CDR3 length: 17 residues. Here the CDR3 reads CASSSQSGRAPYNEQFF. The CDR3 DNA is TGTGCCAGCAGTTCCCAGAGCGGGAGGGCCCCTTACAATGAGCAGTTCTTC.

This clone appeared a few times. This sequence joins TRBV7-8 and TRBJ2-7; D gene uncertain. Germline assignment: CDR1 SGHVS and CDR2 FQNEAQ. The CDR3 extends over 15 amino acids. V was shortened by 0 bases and J by 3 bases, with 12 bases between the two germline ends. The CDR3 DNA reads TGTGCCAGCAGCTTAGCGAGGCAGTGGAGCTACGAGCAGTACTTC. Amino acids: CASSLARQWSYEQYF.

The sample holds one count of this clone. The chain links TRBV12-3 or TRBV12-4 to TRBJ2-7, with D tentatively TRBD2 (6 bases). The length of the CDR3 is 13 residues. V was cut by 4 bases and J by 2 bases, with 9 bases left in between. Here the CDR3 DNA reads TGTGCCAGCAGTTCCCGCGGGGCCTACGAGCAGTACTTC. Amino acids: CASSSRGAYEQYF.

This clone has a single count. The chain employs TRBV4-1 and TRBJ1-4, with unresolved D. The CDR3 is made up of 15 amino acids. V was cut by 10 bases and J by 4 bases, with 19 bases left in between. Germline CDR1 MGHRA, CDR2 YSYEKL. The CDR3 nucleotides read TGCGCCACCTCCAGGCTTCCCGACAATAATGAAAAACTGTTTTTT. It codes for CATSRLPDNNEKLFF.

A single count supports this clone. The chain is built from TRBV28 and TRBJ1-4; D unresolved. From germline, CDR1 is MDHEN and CDR2 SYDVKM. V lost 6 bases and J lost 0, with 14 bases in between. The CDR3 consists of 16 residues. CDR3 nucleotide sequence: TGTGCCAGCAGCCGAGGGCGTCGTGCAACTAATGAAAAACTGTTTTTT. Translated, it gives CASSRGRRATNEKLFF. Complete variable domain (other parts from reference TRBV28 and TRBJ1-4): DVKVTQSSRYLVKRTGEKVFLECVQDMDHENMFWYRQDPGLGLRLIYFSYDVKMKEKGDIPEGYSVSREKKERFSLILESASTNQTSMYLCASSRGRRATNEKLFFGSGTQLSVL.